The T cell receptor beta chain described here comes from a study of cytomegalovirus exposure and HLA in healthy donors. Study in general: Counted in an early data release were roughly 87 million unique TCRs from HLA-typed donors. Whole-study findings and limits: For most subjects, TCR beta sequences were reported to predict HLA-A and HLA-B alleles with accuracy.

This clone was detected a few times. The antigen is undetermined. This PCR relied on a set of 60 Vbeta primers and 13 Jbeta primers. Profiling relied on immunoSEQ multiplex PCR, and the TCRdb table lists in-frame clones only, not all of them. In the table there are 90,000 to 140,000 clones, approximately 12% of which are singletons. Germline values: CDR1 LNHDA, CDR2 SQIVND (reference sequence). This CDR3 has 14 residues. V gave up 8 bases and J gave up 5 bases; unmatched junction bases: 9. V usage is TRBV19 and J usage is TRBJ2-3; 8 bases are shared with TRBD2. The specimen sequenced was PBMCs. The sequence derives from a man aged 40-50 years in good health and CMV-seropositive. The CDR3 loop reads CASSQTSAEDTQYF. The CDR3 coding sequence is TGTGCCAGTTCCCAGACTAGCGCCGAAGATACGCAGTATTTT.